Included here is one T cell receptor beta chain sequence, with context. The data are from a study of T cell changes during pregnancy in multiple sclerosis. Sequencing was performed with immunoSEQ multiplex PCR; in TCRdb, only in-frame clones are kept and a portion is missing. The top ten clones hold around 13% of a sample with roughly 35,000 clones, just over 90% of them seen once. The CDR3 loop spans 14 amino acids. Per the germline V gene, CDR1 is SNHLY and CDR2 is FYNNEI. V was pared by 8 bases and J by 5 bases, with 16 bases between. Source: CD8+ T cells from peripheral blood mononuclear cells, taken in the first trimester of pregnancy. The clonotype originates from a female donor with multiple sclerosis, enrolled in a pregnancy study. V is TRBV2 and J is TRBJ2-4; maybe TRBD1 (6 bases). This CDR3 is CASEGGREENIQYF. In DNA, the CDR3 is TGTGCCAGCGAAGGGGGAAGGGAAGAAAACATTCAGTACTTC. The variable domain in full, with the rest retrieved from reference TRBV2 and TRBJ2-4, is EPEVTQTPSHQVTQMGQEVILRCVPISNHLYFYWYRQILGQKVEFLVSFYNNEISEKSEIFDDQFSVERPDGSNFTLKIRSTKLEDSAMYFCASEGGREENIQYFGAGTRLSVL.